These 30 T cell receptor beta chains were sequenced from one sample in a study of T cell responses to AZD1222 COVID-19 vaccine. Using immunoSEQ multiplex PCR, the repertoire was profiled, and TCRdb retains in-frame clones only, with some absent. The profile covers roughly 50,000 clones, with 89% appearing a single time and more than 14% taken by the ten largest. Source: peripheral blood, taken 28 days after the second AZD1222 dose. The source is an adult who received the AZD1222 COVID-19 vaccine.

This clone was observed a single time. This chain links TRBV7-2 with TRBJ2-2; D unresolved. The CDR3 has 14 residues. V lost 3 bases to trimming and J lost 2 bases, with 7 bases between them. Looked up from germline, CDR1 is SGHTA and CDR2 is FQGNSA. The CDR3 reads CASSFESNTGELFF. Here the CDR3 DNA reads TGTGCCAGCAGCTTCGAGTCCAACACCGGGGAGCTGTTTTTT.

A few counts support this clone. Other DNA variants within this sample encode the same CDR3. The chain combines TRBV7-9 with TRBJ2-3; D unclear. This CDR3 spans 13 amino acids. Germline CDR1 SEHNR, CDR2 FQNEAQ (reference sequence). V was trimmed by 2 bases and J by 0 bases, leaving 3 bases between them. In DNA, the CDR3 is TGTGCCAGCAGCTTACCTAGCACAGATACGCAGTATTTT. Protein sequence: CASSLPSTDTQYF.

This rearrangement joins TRBV6-2 or TRBV6-3 to TRBJ1-5, with unresolved D. The CDR3 is made up of 12 amino acids. CDR1 and CDR2 from the germline V gene are MNHEY and SVGEGT. Between the trimmed V and J ends, which lost 2 bases and 5 bases, there was a span of 4 bases. Here the CDR3 reads CASSYPDQPQHF. CDR3 DNA: TGTGCCAGCAGTTACCCTGATCAGCCCCAGCATTTT.

The genes are TRBV24-1 and TRBJ2-1; D not resolved. Germline V lookup: CDR1 KGHDR, CDR2 SFDVKD. The CDR3 contains 13 residues. V was clipped by 2 bases and J by 9 bases, with 10 bases between them. The CDR3 nucleotides read TGTGCCACCAGTGATTCCAATTCTCGTGAGCAGTTCTTC. This codes for CATSDSNSREQFF.

The chain couples TRBV14 to TRBJ1-2, with TRBD1 identical over 9 bases. J lost 4 bases, V lost 3 bases, and 0 bases had no gene match. The CDR3 runs 13 residues. Per the germline V gene, CDR1 is SGHDN and CDR2 is FVKESK. The CDR3 nucleotides are TGTGCCAGCAGCCAGACAGGGGGCTATGGCTACACCTTC. It yields the protein CASSQTGGYGYTF.

This chain joins TRBV10-3 and TRBJ1-2; TRBD1 might be the D (6 bases). The length of the CDR3 is 13 residues. In germline, CDR1 is ENHRY, CDR2 SYGVKD. V was cut by 6 bases and J by 7 bases, with 15 bases left in between. CDR3 sequence (DNA): TGTGCCATCAGCGGCGGGGGCGCGAGTGGCTACACCTTC. Translating it yields CAISGGGASGYTF.

This rearrangement joins TRBV20-1 to TRBJ2-7, with D hard to call. Germline V gives CDR1 DFQATT, CDR2 SNEGSKA (reference sequence). The V end lost 6 bases, the J end lost 5 bases, and 11 bases lay between the germline ends. The CDR3 length is 11 residues. The CDR3 nucleotides read TGCAGTGCGTTAATAGGAGACGAGCAGTACTTC. It specifies CSALIGDEQYF.

The chain links TRBV25-1 to TRBJ2-2; no clear D gene. Between the trimmed V and J ends, which lost 2 bases and 4 bases, there was a span of 11 bases. CDR1 is MGHDK, CDR2 SYGVNS, per germline. CDR3 length equals 15 residues. CDR3 coding DNA: TGTGCCAGCAGTGAAGGACGGACCGGCACCGGGGAGCTGTTTTTT. As protein: CASSEGRTGTGELFF.

The chain combines TRBV11-2 with TRBJ1-2; weak D call: TRBD1 (6 bases). CDR3 length equals 13 residues. The germline V gene encodes CDR1 SGHAT and CDR2 FQNNGV. V dropped 5 bases and J dropped 4 bases, with 11 bases sitting between them. The CDR3 coding sequence is TGTGCCAGCAGCCAGAGACAGGTCTATGGCTACACCTTC. This sequence encodes CASSQRQVYGYTF.

This chain connects TRBV15 to TRBJ2-1, with 8 bases fitting TRBD2. Germline CDR1 LNHNV, CDR2 YYDKDF (reference sequence). Losses at the gene ends were 0 bases for V and 7 bases for J; bases not matched to a gene: 14. This CDR3 comprises 18 residues. The DNA of the CDR3 is TGTGCCACCAGCAGAGATCTGGCTAGCGGGTTGGTATTAAATGAGCAGTTCTTC. Protein: CATSRDLASGLVLNEQFF.

The V call is TRBV11-2, the J call TRBJ2-2; D is undetermined. The CDR3 runs 13 residues. Trimming shortened V by 0 bases and J by 7 bases, and 6 bases separated the two germline ends. Germline-derived CDR1 and CDR2 are SGHAT and FQNNGV. CDR3 sequence reads: CASSLDSGGELFF. As DNA, the CDR3 is TGTGCCAGCAGCTTAGACTCGGGCGGGGAGCTGTTTTTT.

The V call is TRBV30, the J call TRBJ2-3; D is ambiguous. Germline V gives CDR1 GTSNPN, CDR2 SVGIG (reference sequence). The CDR3 is made up of 13 amino acids. Trimming removed 4 bases at V and 4 bases at J, with 12 bases between. The CDR3 reads CAWTAWTADTQYF. The CDR3 bases are TGTGCCTGGACTGCATGGACGGCAGATACGCAGTATTTT.

The chain joins TRBV7-2 to TRBJ1-2, with D possibly matching TRBD1 (6 bases). Germline V lookup: CDR1 SGHTA, CDR2 FQGNSA. The length of the CDR3 is 15 residues. Trimming took 1 base from V and 0 from J, leaving 9 bases between them. CDR3 nucleotide sequence: TGTGCCAGCAGCTTAGATCAGGGGACTAACTATGGCTACACCTTC. Protein sequence: CASSLDQGTNYGYTF.

The chain carries TRBV29-1 and TRBJ1-2, with 8 bases fitting TRBD1. Trimming cost V 4 bases and J 3 bases; bases outside gene matches: 4. The CDR3 spans 13 residues. In germline, CDR1 is SQVTM, CDR2 ANQGSEA. CDR3 amino acids: CSVAGGWDYGYTF. CDR3 in DNA: TGCAGCGTTGCAGGGGGCTGGGACTATGGCTACACCTTC.

This chain uses TRBV5-1 with TRBJ1-3; no definite D call. From germline, CDR1 is SGHRS and CDR2 YFSETQ. Trimming stripped 2 bases from V and 6 bases from J, with 9 bases between. This CDR3 has 13 amino acids. The CDR3 protein is CASSLNPQNTIYF. The CDR3 DNA is TGCGCCAGCAGCTTAAACCCACAAAACACCATATATTTT.

The chain has TRBV12-3 or TRBV12-4 and TRBJ1-1; D remains ambiguous. The CDR3 consists of 13 residues. V was cut by 3 bases and J by 0 bases, with 5 bases left in between. In DNA form, the CDR3 reads TGTGCCAGCAGTTTGTGGGTGAACACTGAAGCTTTCTTT. Translating gives CASSLWVNTEAFF.

The chain is built from TRBV4-2 and TRBJ1-1, with a weak D call TRBD1 (5 bases). There are 15 residues in the CDR3. With 5 bases removed from V and 4 bases from J, the gap between germline ends came to 17 bases. CDR1 is LGHNA and CDR2 is YNFKEQ in the germline V gene. CDR3 nucleotides: TGTGCCAGCAGCGAACCATCTCTTGGGGGCACTGAAGCTTTCTTT. This gives the protein CASSEPSLGGTEAFF.

The table lists this clone with a count of one. The chain is built from TRBV7-8 and TRBJ1-6; D is unclear. The V gene's germline CDR1 is SGHVS and CDR2 FQNEAQ. V dropped 5 bases and J dropped 7 bases, with 15 bases sitting between them. The CDR3 covers 15 residues. The CDR3 region is CASSPSAVTNSPLHF. The CDR3 nucleotides are TGTGCCAGCAGCCCATCGGCGGTTACAAATTCACCCCTCCACTTT.

The V call is TRBV29-1, the J call TRBJ1-1; D unresolved. From germline, CDR1 is SQVTM and CDR2 ANQGSEA. V lost 5 bases, J lost 1 base, and 11 bases lay in between. There are 13 residues in the CDR3. CDR3 sequence (DNA): TGCAGCGTTCGCGAGTCAGGGAACACTGAAGCTTTCTTT. Translating gives CSVRESGNTEAFF.

The rearrangement joins TRBV5-4 to TRBJ2-3; D uncertain. Germline V gene lookup returns CDR1 SGHNT and CDR2 YYREEE (reference sequence). Deletions cut 3 bases from V and 6 bases from J, with 20 bases between. The CDR3 covers 16 residues. CDR3 sequence reads: CASSSDPDPAQDTQYF. CDR3 coding DNA: TGTGCCAGCAGCTCGGACCCGGACCCTGCCCAGGATACGCAGTATTTT. The full variable domain, its missing parts supplied by reference TRBV5-4 and TRBJ2-3, is ETGVTQSPTHLIKTRGQQVTLRCSSQSGHNTVSWYQQALGQGPQFIFQYYREEENGRGNFPPRFSGLQFPNYSSELNVNALELDDSALYLCASSSDPDPAQDTQYFGPGTRLTVL.

This rearrangement joins TRBV3-1 (or the pseudogene TRBV3-2) to TRBJ1-1; D unclear. This CDR3 spans 12 amino acids. Trimming left V 3 bases short and J 5 bases short, with 7 bases between. CDR1 and CDR2 (germline): LGHDT, YNNKEL (reference sequence). The CDR3 DNA sequence: TGTGCCAGCAGCCATTCCGGGACTGAAGCTTTCTTT. Translated: CASSHSGTEAFF.

The V and J genes are TRBV23-1 and TRBJ2-3, with D hard to call. TRBV23-1 is known as an ORF, though its function is uncertain. V lost 6 bases, J lost 6 bases, and 10 bases lay in between. The CDR3 has 12 residues. DNA for the CDR3: TGCGCCAGCAGGGCCAAAGGTGATACGCAGTATTTT. Its translation: CASRAKGDTQYF.

This clone was observed a few times. The rearrangement joins TRBV30 to TRBJ2-1; 14 bases are shared with TRBD2. The germline V gene encodes CDR1 GTSNPN and CDR2 SVGIG (reference sequence). Trimming at V came to 3 bases and at J to 4 bases, leaving 5 bases not matched to a gene. The CDR3 has 16 residues. CDR3 protein: CAWRHGTSGGYNEQFF. Here the CDR3 DNA reads TGTGCCTGGAGGCATGGGACTAGCGGGGGATACAATGAGCAGTTCTTC.

Only one count was recorded for this clone. The chain combines TRBV6-1 with TRBJ2-2, with TRBD2 as a possible D gene (5 bases). The CDR3 contains 15 residues. Germline CDR1 and CDR2: MNHNS and SASEGT. Between the trimmed V and J ends, which lost 2 bases and 6 bases, there was a span of 13 bases. The CDR3 protein is CASSESGGRAGELFF. CDR3 in DNA: TGTGCCAGCAGTGAAAGCGGAGGCCGCGCCGGGGAGCTGTTTTTT.

This clone was counted between two and nine times. The chain couples TRBV4-3 to TRBJ2-1; either TRBD1 or TRBD2 may supply D (5 bases each). V shed 0 bases and J shed 10 bases, with 16 bases lying between them. Germline CDR1 is LGHNA and CDR2 is YSLEER. This CDR3 has 15 amino acids. The CDR3 here is CASSQDQSQWGEQFF. CDR3 nucleotides: TGCGCCAGCAGCCAAGATCAGTCGCAATGGGGGGAGCAGTTCTTC.

V usage is TRBV5-4 and J usage is TRBJ2-2, with D possibly matching TRBD1 (6 bases). V was cut by 5 bases and J by 1 base, with 9 bases left in between. The length of the CDR3 is 14 residues. Germline lookup yields CDR1 SGHNT and CDR2 YYREEE (reference sequence). The DNA for the CDR3 is TGTGCCAGCAGTCCACAGGGGAACACCGGGGAGCTGTTTTTT. Its translation is CASSPQGNTGELFF.

In its sample, this clone is medium-sized. The rearrangement joins TRBV27 to TRBJ2-7, with TRBD1 matching over 9 bases. Germline V gives CDR1 MNHEY, CDR2 SMNVEV (reference sequence). J lost 3 bases, V lost 3 bases, and 3 bases had no gene match. The CDR3 is made up of 14 amino acids. CDR3 nucleotide sequence: TGTGCCAGCAGTTTCGGACAGGGGATCTACGAGCAGTACTTC. Translated, it gives CASSFGQGIYEQYF.

The gene calls are TRBV5-1 and TRBJ2-5; TRBD1 matches at 11 bases. Germline trimming cut 4 bases from V and 5 bases from J; bases unmatched to any gene: 7. CDR1 is SGHRS and CDR2 is YFSETQ in the germline V gene. The CDR3 contains 15 residues. The CDR3 region is CASSKGQGGQETQYF. The DNA of the CDR3 is TGCGCCAGCAGCAAGGGACAGGGGGGTCAGGAGACCCAGTACTTC.

The chain employs TRBV6-5 and TRBJ1-2; D remains unclear. Trimming removed 6 bases at V and 3 bases at J, with 17 bases between. The CDR3 contains 15 residues. The germline V gene encodes CDR1 MNHEY and CDR2 SVGAGI. CDR3 nucleotides: TGTGCCAGCAGAGCACGACCCTCAGATTACTATGGCTACACCTTC. Protein product: CASRARPSDYYGYTF.

The chain carries TRBV7-2 and TRBJ2-3; 8 nucleotides match TRBD1. Germline V gene data show CDR1 as SGHTA and CDR2 as FQGNSA. With V trimmed by 0 bases and J by 4 bases, 9 bases remained unmatched. The CDR3 sequence is 17 residues long. The CDR3 here is CASSLARTGMGADTQYF. In DNA form, the CDR3 reads TGTGCCAGCAGCTTAGCGAGGACAGGGATGGGGGCAGATACGCAGTATTTT.